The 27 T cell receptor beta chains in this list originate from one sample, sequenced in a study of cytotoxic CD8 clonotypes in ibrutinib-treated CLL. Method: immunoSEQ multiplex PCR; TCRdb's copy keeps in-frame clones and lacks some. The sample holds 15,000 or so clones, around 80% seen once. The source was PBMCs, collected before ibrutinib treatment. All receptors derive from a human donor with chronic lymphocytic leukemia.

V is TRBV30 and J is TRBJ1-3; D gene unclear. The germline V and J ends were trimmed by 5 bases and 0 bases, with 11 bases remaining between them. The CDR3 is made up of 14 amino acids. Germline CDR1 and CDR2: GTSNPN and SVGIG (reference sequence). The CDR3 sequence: CAWGSGVSGNTIYF. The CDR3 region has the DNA TGTGCCTGGGGGTCGGGCGTCTCTGGAAACACCATATATTTT.

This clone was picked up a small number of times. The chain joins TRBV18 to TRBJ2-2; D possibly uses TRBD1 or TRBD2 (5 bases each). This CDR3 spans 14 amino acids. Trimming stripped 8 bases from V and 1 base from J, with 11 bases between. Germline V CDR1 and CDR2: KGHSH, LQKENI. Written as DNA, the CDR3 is TGTGCCAGCGTCGATGGGGGGAACACCGGGGAGCTGTTTTTT. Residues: CASVDGGNTGELFF.

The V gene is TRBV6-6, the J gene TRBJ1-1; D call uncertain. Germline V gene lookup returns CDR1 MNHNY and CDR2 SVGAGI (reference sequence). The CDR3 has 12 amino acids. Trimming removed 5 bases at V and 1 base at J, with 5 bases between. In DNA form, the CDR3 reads TGTGCCAGCAGTGATTGGAACACTGAAGCTTTCTTT. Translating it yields CASSDWNTEAFF.

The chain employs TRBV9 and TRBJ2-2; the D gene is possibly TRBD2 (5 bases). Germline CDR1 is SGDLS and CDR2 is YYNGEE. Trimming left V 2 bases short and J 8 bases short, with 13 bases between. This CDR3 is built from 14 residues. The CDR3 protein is CASSVWELGGELFF. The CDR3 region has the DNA TGTGCCAGCAGCGTTTGGGAGCTGGGGGGGGAGCTGTTTTTT.

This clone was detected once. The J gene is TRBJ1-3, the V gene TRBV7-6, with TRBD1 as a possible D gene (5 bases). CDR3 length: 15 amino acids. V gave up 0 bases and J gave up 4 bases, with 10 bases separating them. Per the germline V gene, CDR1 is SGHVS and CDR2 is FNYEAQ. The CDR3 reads CASSLAAGGGNTIYF. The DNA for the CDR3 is TGTGCCAGCAGCTTAGCGGCCGGGGGAGGAAACACCATATATTTT.

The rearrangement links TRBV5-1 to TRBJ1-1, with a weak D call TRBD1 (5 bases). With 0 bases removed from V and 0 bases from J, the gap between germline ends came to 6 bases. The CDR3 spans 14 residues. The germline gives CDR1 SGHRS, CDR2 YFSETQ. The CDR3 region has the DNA TGCGCCAGCAGCTTGGCCAGGGTGAACACTGAAGCTTTCTTT. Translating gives CASSLARVNTEAFF.

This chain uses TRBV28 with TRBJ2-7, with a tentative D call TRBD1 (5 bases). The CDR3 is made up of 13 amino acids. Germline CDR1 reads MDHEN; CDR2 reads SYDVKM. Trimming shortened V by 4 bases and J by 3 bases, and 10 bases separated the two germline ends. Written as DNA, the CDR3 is TGTGCCAGCAGTTCTCTTACAGGCTACGAGCAGTACTTC. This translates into CASSSLTGYEQYF.

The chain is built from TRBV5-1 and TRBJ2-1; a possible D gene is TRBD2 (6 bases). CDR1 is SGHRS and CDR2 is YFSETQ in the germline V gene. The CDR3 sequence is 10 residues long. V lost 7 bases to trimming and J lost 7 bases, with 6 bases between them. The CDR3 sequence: CASGGNEQFF. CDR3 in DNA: TGCGCCAGCGGAGGGAATGAGCAGTTCTTC.

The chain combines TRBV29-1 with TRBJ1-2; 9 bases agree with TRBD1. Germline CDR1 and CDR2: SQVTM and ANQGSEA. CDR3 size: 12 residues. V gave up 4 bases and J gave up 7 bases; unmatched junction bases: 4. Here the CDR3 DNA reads TGCAGCGTTGGGGGGACAGGGTTTGGCTACACCTTC. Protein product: CSVGGTGFGYTF.

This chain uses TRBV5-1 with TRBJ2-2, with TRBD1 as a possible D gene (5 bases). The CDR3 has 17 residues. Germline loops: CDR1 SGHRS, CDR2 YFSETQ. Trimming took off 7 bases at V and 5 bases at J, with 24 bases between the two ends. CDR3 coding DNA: TGCGCCAGCTTCGTAACATCAGGGATCCGAAGGACCGGGGAGCTGTTTTTT. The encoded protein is CASFVTSGIRRTGELFF.

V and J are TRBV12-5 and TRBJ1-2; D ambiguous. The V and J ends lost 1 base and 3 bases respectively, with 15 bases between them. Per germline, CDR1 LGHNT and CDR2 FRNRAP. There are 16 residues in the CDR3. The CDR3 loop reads CASGLALGLGHYGYTF. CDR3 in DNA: TGTGCTAGTGGTTTGGCCCTAGGACTGGGCCACTATGGCTACACCTTC.

The CDR3 coding sequence is TGTGCCAGCAGACCCCGGGACTACCGACAAGAGACCCAGTACTTC. It translates to CASRPRDYRQETQYF. This sequence joins TRBV13 and TRBJ2-5; 7 nucleotides match TRBD2. Germline trimming cut 6 bases from V and 2 bases from J; bases unmatched to any gene: 9. This CDR3 spans 15 amino acids. The germline V gene encodes CDR1 PRHDT and CDR2 FYEKMQ (reference sequence).

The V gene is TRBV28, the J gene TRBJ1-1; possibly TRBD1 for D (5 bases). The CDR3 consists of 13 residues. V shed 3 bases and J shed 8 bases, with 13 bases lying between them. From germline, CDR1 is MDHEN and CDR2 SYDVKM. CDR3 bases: TGTGCCAGCAGTTTCCGAGGGGAACGGGAAGCTTTCTTT. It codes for CASSFRGEREAFF.

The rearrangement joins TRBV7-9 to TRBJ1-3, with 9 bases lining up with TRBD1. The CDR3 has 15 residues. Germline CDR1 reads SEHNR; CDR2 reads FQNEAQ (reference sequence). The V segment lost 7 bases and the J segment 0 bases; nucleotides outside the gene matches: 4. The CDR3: CASIRDRDSGNTIYF. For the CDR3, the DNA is TGTGCCAGCATCCGGGACAGGGACTCTGGAAACACCATATATTTT.

CDR3 in amino acids: CASSLGLAGDTQYF. The DNA of the CDR3 is TGTGCCAGCAGTTTGGGTCTAGCGGGAGATACGCAGTATTTT. The chain joins TRBV28 to TRBJ2-3, with TRBD2 matching 8 bases. Germline V gene lookup returns CDR1 MDHEN and CDR2 SYDVKM. V shed 3 bases and J 5 bases; nucleotides not matched to a gene: 4. This CDR3 has 14 residues. Combining the CDR3 with reference TRBV28 and TRBJ2-3 gives the whole variable domain DVKVTQSSRYLVKRTGEKVFLECVQDMDHENMFWYRQDPGLGLRLIYFSYDVKMKEKGDIPEGYSVSREKKERFSLILESASTNQTSMYLCASSLGLAGDTQYFGPGTRLTVL.

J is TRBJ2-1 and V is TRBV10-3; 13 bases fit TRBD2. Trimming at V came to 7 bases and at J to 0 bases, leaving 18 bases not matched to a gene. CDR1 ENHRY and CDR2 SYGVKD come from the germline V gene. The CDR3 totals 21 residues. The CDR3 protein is CAIKPGLAGKPLPSSYNEQFF. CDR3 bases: TGTGCCATCAAACCGGGACTAGCGGGGAAGCCTTTGCCGAGCTCCTACAATGAGCAGTTCTTC.

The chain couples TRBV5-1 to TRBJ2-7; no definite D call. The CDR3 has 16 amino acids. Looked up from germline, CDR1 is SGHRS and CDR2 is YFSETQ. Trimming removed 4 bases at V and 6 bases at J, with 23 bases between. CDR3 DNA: TGCGCCAGCAGCCCTGGGTCGGTATTCGACCCTACCGAGCAGTACTTC. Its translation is CASSPGSVFDPTEQYF.

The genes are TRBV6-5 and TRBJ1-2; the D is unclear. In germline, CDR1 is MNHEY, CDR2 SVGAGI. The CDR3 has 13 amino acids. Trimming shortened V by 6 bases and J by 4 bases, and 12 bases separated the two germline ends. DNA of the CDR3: TGTGCCAGCAGCCCAGGCGATAGCTATGGCTACACCTTC. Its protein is CASSPGDSYGYTF.

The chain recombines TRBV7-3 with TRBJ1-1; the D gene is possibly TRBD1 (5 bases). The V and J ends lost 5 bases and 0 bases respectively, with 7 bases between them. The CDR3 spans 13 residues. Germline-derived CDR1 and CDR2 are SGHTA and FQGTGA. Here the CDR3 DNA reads TGTGCCAGCAGCCAACAGGTGAACACTGAAGCTTTCTTT. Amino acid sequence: CASSQQVNTEAFF. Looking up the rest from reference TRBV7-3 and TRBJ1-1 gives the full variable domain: GAGVSQTPSNKVTEKGKYVELRCDPISGHTALYWYRQSLGQGPEFLIYFQGTGAADDSGLPNDRFFAVRPEGSVSTLKIQRTERGDSAVYLCASSQQVNTEAFFGQGTRLTVV.

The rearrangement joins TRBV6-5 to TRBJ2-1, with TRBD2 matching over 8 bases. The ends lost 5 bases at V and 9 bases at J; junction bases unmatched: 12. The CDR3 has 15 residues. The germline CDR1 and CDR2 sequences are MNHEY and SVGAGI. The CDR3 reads CASSTPLRGGREQFF. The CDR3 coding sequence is TGTGCCAGCAGTACTCCTCTCCGGGGGGGGCGTGAGCAGTTCTTC.

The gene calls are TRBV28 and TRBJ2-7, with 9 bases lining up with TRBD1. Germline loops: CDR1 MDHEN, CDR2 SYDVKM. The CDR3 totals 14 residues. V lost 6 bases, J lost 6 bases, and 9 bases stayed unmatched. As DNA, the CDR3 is TGTGCCAGCAGCCGCGGGACAGGGCGGGCCGAGCAGTACTTC. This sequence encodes CASSRGTGRAEQYF. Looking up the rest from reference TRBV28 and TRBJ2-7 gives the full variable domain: DVKVTQSSRYLVKRTGEKVFLECVQDMDHENMFWYRQDPGLGLRLIYFSYDVKMKEKGDIPEGYSVSREKKERFSLILESASTNQTSMYLCASSRGTGRAEQYFGPGTRLTVT.

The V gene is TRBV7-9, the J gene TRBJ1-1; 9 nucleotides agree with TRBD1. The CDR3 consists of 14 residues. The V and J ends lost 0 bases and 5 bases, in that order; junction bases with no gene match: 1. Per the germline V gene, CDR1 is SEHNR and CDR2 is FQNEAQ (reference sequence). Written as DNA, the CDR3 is TGTGCCAGCAGCTTAGCGGACAGGGGAACTGAAGCTTTCTTT. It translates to CASSLADRGTEAFF.

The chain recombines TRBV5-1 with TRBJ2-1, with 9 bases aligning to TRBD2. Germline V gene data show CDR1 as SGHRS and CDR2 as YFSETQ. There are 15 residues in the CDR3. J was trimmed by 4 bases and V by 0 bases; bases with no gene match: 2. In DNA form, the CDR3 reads TGCGCCAGCAGCTTGGGGACTAGCGCTTACAATGAGCAGTTCTTC. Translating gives CASSLGTSAYNEQFF.

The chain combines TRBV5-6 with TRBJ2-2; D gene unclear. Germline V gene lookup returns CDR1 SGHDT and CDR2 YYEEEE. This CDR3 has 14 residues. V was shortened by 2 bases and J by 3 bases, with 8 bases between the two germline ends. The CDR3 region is CASSFLGYTGELFF. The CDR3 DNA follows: TGTGCCAGCAGCTTCCTCGGGTACACCGGGGAGCTGTTTTTT.

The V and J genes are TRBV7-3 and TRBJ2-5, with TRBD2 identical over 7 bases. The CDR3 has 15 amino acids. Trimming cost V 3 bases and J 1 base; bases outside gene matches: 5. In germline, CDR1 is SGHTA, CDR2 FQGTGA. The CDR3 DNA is TGTGCCAGCAGCTTGGGGGGGAAGACCCAAGAGACCCAGTACTTC. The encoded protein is CASSLGGKTQETQYF.

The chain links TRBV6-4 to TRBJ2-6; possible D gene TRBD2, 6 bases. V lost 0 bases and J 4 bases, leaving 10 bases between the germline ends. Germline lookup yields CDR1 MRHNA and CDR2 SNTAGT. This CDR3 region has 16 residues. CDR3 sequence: CASSDSGGDGANVLTF. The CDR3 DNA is TGTGCCAGCAGTGACTCAGGAGGGGACGGGGCCAACGTCCTGACTTTC.

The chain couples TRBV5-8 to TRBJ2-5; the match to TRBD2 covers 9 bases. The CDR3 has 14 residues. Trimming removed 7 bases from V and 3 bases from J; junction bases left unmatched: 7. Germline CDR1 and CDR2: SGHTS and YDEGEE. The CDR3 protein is CASPRSGGKETQYF. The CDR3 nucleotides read TGTGCCAGCCCCCGAAGCGGGGGGAAAGAGACCCAGTACTTC.